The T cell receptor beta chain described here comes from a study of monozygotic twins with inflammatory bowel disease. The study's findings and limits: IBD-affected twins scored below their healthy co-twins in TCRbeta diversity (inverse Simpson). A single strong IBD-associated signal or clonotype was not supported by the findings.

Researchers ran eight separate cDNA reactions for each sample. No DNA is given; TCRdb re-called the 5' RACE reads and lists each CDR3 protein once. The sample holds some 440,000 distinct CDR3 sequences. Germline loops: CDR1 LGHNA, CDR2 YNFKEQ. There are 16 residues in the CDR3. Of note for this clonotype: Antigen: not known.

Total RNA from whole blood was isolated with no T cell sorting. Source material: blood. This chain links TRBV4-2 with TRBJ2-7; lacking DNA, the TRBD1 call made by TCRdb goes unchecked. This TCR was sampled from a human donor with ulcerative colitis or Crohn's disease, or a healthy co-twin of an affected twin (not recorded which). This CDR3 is CASSQDSGTGGYEQYF.